This record looks at one T cell receptor (beta chain) sequence and its context. The target antigen is unknown. The germline gives CDR1 SGHAT, CDR2 FQDESV (reference sequence). CDR3 size: 15 residues. J was trimmed by 6 bases and V by 7 bases; bases with no gene match: 7. Assay: immunoSEQ multiplex PCR; the TCRdb copy retains only in-frame clones and omits some. The sample shows 60,000 to 75,000 clones, about 91% of them seen only once. These data originate in a study of OX40 agonist ivuxolimab in advanced cancers. The wider study: Cancers in dose escalation were hepatocellular, melanoma, renal cell and head and neck. Two cutaneous melanoma patients and one hepatocellular carcinoma patient, three in all, had partial responses.

Study observations and caveats: CD4+ and CD8+ T cells in blood underwent clonal expansion by week 6 at 0.1 to 3.0 mg/kg.

The V gene is TRBV11-1, the J gene TRBJ2-1; the match to TRBD2 covers 12 bases. The sequence came from an adult with an advanced solid tumor such as melanoma, head and neck, liver or kidney cancer. Here the sequenced sample was CD4+ or CD8+ T cells sorted from blood, taken in a trial of the OX40 agonist ivuxolimab. CDR3 bases: TGTGCCAGCACACCGACTAGCGGGAGCCGCAATGAGCAGTTCTTC. This translates into CASTPTSGSRNEQFF. Full variable domain (missing parts from reference TRBV11-1 and TRBJ2-1): EAEVAQSPRYKITEKSQAVAFWCDPISGHATLYWYRQILGQGPELLVQFQDESVVDDSQLPKDRFSAERLKGVDSTLKIQPAELGDSAMYLCASTPTSGSRNEQFFGPGTRLTVL.